This is a list of T cell receptor beta chains from one sample in a study of blood T cell repertoires in COVID-19. Repertoires were generated with immunoSEQ multiplex PCR, while TCRdb's copy carries only in-frame clones and drops some. There are 200,000 or so clones in the sample; around 81% occur only once, and approximately 0.9% lies in the top ten. Sequenced input: peripheral blood. All receptors come from a man aged 60 to 69 with COVID-19, enrolled during active disease. Both conserved end residues are part of each CDR3. A D gene is named only where the DNA matches it firmly. For some rows the clone size is stated as once, few or many, or as a class when expanded; others skip it.

J gene: TRBJ2-1
V gene: TRBV7-2
D gene: -
CDR3 length: 17
clone size: -
CDR3 DNA: TGTGCCAGCAGCTTAGATCTAAGGGGAAGGGGTCTACATGAGCAGTTCTTC
CDR3 protein: CASSLDLRGRGLHEQFF

J gene: TRBJ1-1
V gene: TRBV28
D gene: TRBD1
CDR3 length: 16
clone size: once
CDR3 DNA: TGTGCCAGCAGTTTAAAGGGGACAGGGGGCTTCACTGAAGCTTTCTTT
CDR3 protein: CASSLKGTGGFTEAFF

J gene: TRBJ1-4
V gene: TRBV14
D gene: TRBD1
CDR3 length: 15
clone size: -
CDR3 DNA: TGTGCCAGCAGCCAACGGGGACAGTCTAATGAAAAACTGTTTTTT
CDR3 protein: CASSQRGQSNEKLFF

J gene: TRBJ2-1
V gene: TRBV10-3
D gene: -
CDR3 length: 17
clone size: -
CDR3 DNA: TGTGCCATCAGACCCTCTCAGGGCAGGGGAATTTCTAATGAGCAGTTCTTC
CDR3 protein: CAIRPSQGRGISNEQFF

J gene: TRBJ2-7
V gene: TRBV7-8
D gene: -
CDR3 length: 13
clone size: -
CDR3 DNA: TGTGCCAGCAACAGGATACTTTCCTACGAGCAGTACTTC
CDR3 protein: CASNRILSYEQYF

J gene: TRBJ2-5
V gene: TRBV29-1
D gene: TRBD1
CDR3 length: 16
clone size: -
CDR3 DNA: TGCAGCGTTGAATTTTTGCAGGGGGCGATGGGGGAGACCCAGTACTTC
CDR3 protein: CSVEFLQGAMGETQYF

J gene: TRBJ1-4
V gene: TRBV3-1/TRBV3-2
D gene: -
CDR3 length: 16
clone size: -
CDR3 DNA: TGTGCCAGCAGCAAGGCAGGGCTCACAACTAATGAAAAACTGTTTTTT
CDR3 protein: CASSKAGLTTNEKLFF

J gene: TRBJ2-7
V gene: TRBV7-6
D gene: TRBD2
CDR3 length: 16
clone size: once
CDR3 DNA: TGTGCCAGCAGTAACTCCGGGACTAGCGCCTCCTACGAGCAGTACTTC
CDR3 protein: CASSNSGTSASYEQYF

J gene: TRBJ1-1
V gene: TRBV5-4
D gene: TRBD1
CDR3 length: 16
clone size: -
CDR3 DNA: TGTGCCAGCAGCAAAGGGACAGGGAAAATGAACACTGAAGCTTTCTTT
CDR3 protein: CASSKGTGKMNTEAFF

J gene: TRBJ2-3
V gene: TRBV3-1/TRBV3-2
D gene: TRBD2
CDR3 length: 16
clone size: -
CDR3 DNA: TGTGCCAGCAGCCAAGGGTTAGCGGGGCCCACAGATACGCAGTATTTT
CDR3 protein: CASSQGLAGPTDTQYF

J gene: TRBJ1-4
V gene: TRBV25-1
D gene: -
CDR3 length: 14
clone size: -
CDR3 DNA: TGTGCCGCCGGGGGTGAGGGGTCTAATGAAAAACTGTTTTTT
CDR3 protein: CAAGGEGSNEKLFF

J gene: TRBJ1-2
V gene: TRBV19
D gene: TRBD1
CDR3 length: 13
clone size: -
CDR3 DNA: TGTGCCAGTAGCCCTGGGACAGTTAATGGCTACACCTTC
CDR3 protein: CASSPGTVNGYTF

J gene: TRBJ1-1
V gene: TRBV5-1
D gene: -
CDR3 length: 15
clone size: -
CDR3 DNA: TGCGCCAGCAGCTTGGATCGGGGGATGAACACTGAAGCTTTCTTT
CDR3 protein: CASSLDRGMNTEAFF

J gene: TRBJ2-4
V gene: TRBV29-1
D gene: TRBD1
CDR3 length: 14
clone size: -
CDR3 DNA: TGCAGCGTCGGACAGGGGGGGGCCAAAAACATTCAGTACTTC
CDR3 protein: CSVGQGGAKNIQYF

J gene: TRBJ2-5
V gene: TRBV2
D gene: -
CDR3 length: 15
clone size: once
CDR3 DNA: TGTGCCAGCAGTCTCAGGGGCCCCCGGCAAGAGACCCAGTACTTC
CDR3 protein: CASSLRGPRQETQYF

J gene: TRBJ1-1
V gene: TRBV5-1
D gene: TRBD1
CDR3 length: 16
clone size: few
CDR3 DNA: TGCGCCAGCAGCTTAGCGAGGGGGCGTGTGAACACTGAAGCTTTCTTT
CDR3 protein: CASSLARGRVNTEAFF

J gene: TRBJ1-1
V gene: TRBV6-1
D gene: -
CDR3 length: 15
clone size: few
CDR3 DNA: TGTGCCAGCAGTGAAGGGTTCAGGGCGAACACTGAAGCTTTCTTT
CDR3 protein: CASSEGFRANTEAFF

J gene: TRBJ1-2
V gene: TRBV5-1
D gene: TRBD1
CDR3 length: 13
clone size: -
CDR3 DNA: TGCGCCAGCAGAGTGGACAGGGGTGGTGGCTACACCTTC
CDR3 protein: CASRVDRGGGYTF

J gene: TRBJ1-4
V gene: TRBV4-3
D gene: -
CDR3 length: 13
clone size: -
CDR3 DNA: TGCGCCAGCAGCACACAGCTTAATGAAAAACTGTTTTTT
CDR3 protein: CASSTQLNEKLFF

J gene: TRBJ1-5
V gene: TRBV28
D gene: TRBD1
CDR3 length: 15
clone size: -
CDR3 DNA: TGTGCCAGCAGTTCTTCCGGGACAGCTAATCAGCCCCAGCATTTT
CDR3 protein: CASSSSGTANQPQHF

J gene: TRBJ2-2
V gene: TRBV19
D gene: -
CDR3 length: 14
clone size: -
CDR3 DNA: TGTGCCAGTTCCGACTTCTCGAACACCGGGGAGCTGTTTTTT
CDR3 protein: CASSDFSNTGELFF

J gene: TRBJ2-3
V gene: TRBV6-5
D gene: -
CDR3 length: 13
clone size: -
CDR3 DNA: TGTGCCAGCAGTTCTCTAGACAGAGATACGCAGTATTTT
CDR3 protein: CASSSLDRDTQYF

J gene: TRBJ1-2
V gene: TRBV9
D gene: TRBD1
CDR3 length: 16
clone size: -
CDR3 DNA: TGTGCCAGCAGCGTAGGGGTGGGACAGGACGGACATGGCTACACCTTC
CDR3 protein: CASSVGVGQDGHGYTF

J gene: TRBJ1-5
V gene: TRBV7-8
D gene: -
CDR3 length: 16
clone size: -
CDR3 DNA: TGTGCCAGCAGCTTAAATCCCGCAGGGGGCAATCAGCCCCAGCATTTT
CDR3 protein: CASSLNPAGGNQPQHF

J gene: TRBJ1-1
V gene: TRBV5-1
D gene: TRBD1
CDR3 length: 15
clone size: -
CDR3 DNA: TGCGCCAGCAGCTTGGAGCGGCCAGGGGGAACTGAAGCTTTCTTT
CDR3 protein: CASSLERPGGTEAFF

J gene: TRBJ1-2
V gene: TRBV7-2
D gene: -
CDR3 length: 15
clone size: -
CDR3 DNA: TGTGCCAGCAGCTCCGGGGGGGGGAGTAACTATGGCTACACCTTC
CDR3 protein: CASSSGGGSNYGYTF

J gene: TRBJ2-1
V gene: TRBV27
D gene: -
CDR3 length: 14
clone size: -
CDR3 DNA: TGTGCCAGCGCGTCGACAGCTTTCTACAATGAGCAGTTCTTC
CDR3 protein: CASASTAFYNEQFF

J gene: TRBJ2-7
V gene: TRBV6-6
D gene: TRBD2
CDR3 length: 16
clone size: -
CDR3 DNA: TGTGCCAGCAGTTCAACTTGGACTAGCGGGAGCTACGAGCAGTACTTC
CDR3 protein: CASSSTWTSGSYEQYF

J gene: TRBJ1-1
V gene: TRBV2
D gene: -
CDR3 length: 13
clone size: -
CDR3 DNA: TGTGCCAGCAGTGTAAGGGGCAGCGCTGAAGCTTTCTTT
CDR3 protein: CASSVRGSAEAFF

J gene: TRBJ2-2
V gene: TRBV29-1
D gene: TRBD1
CDR3 length: 14
clone size: -
CDR3 DNA: TGCAGCGGGTCGACAGGGGCGGACACCGGGGAGCTGTTTTTT
CDR3 protein: CSGSTGADTGELFF

J gene: TRBJ2-1
V gene: TRBV6-5
D gene: -
CDR3 length: 12
clone size: -
CDR3 DNA: TGTGCCAGCAGGCCAAACGGCAATGAGCAGTTCTTC
CDR3 protein: CASRPNGNEQFF

J gene: TRBJ2-5
V gene: TRBV28
D gene: TRBD2
CDR3 length: 15
clone size: -
CDR3 DNA: TGTGCCAGTTCGTCCCTGGGACTATCACAAGAGACCCAGTACTTC
CDR3 protein: CASSSLGLSQETQYF

J gene: TRBJ2-7
V gene: TRBV15
D gene: TRBD1
CDR3 length: 14
clone size: -
CDR3 DNA: TGTGCCACCAGCAGGGACAGGGCAACCTACGAGCAGTACTTC
CDR3 protein: CATSRDRATYEQYF

J gene: TRBJ1-5
V gene: TRBV7-8
D gene: TRBD1
CDR3 length: 17
clone size: once
CDR3 DNA: TGTGCCAGCAGCCTTGGGACAGTCCGGGGAGGCAATCAGCCCCAGCATTTT
CDR3 protein: CASSLGTVRGGNQPQHF

J gene: TRBJ1-5
V gene: TRBV2
D gene: -
CDR3 length: 14
clone size: once
CDR3 DNA: TGTGCCAGCAGTGAAGCTACAAGGGGAACGCCCCAGCATTTT
CDR3 protein: CASSEATRGTPQHF

J gene: TRBJ2-7
V gene: TRBV5-5
D gene: -
CDR3 length: 14
clone size: -
CDR3 DNA: TGTGCCAGCAGCTTGGGGGGAGTTGTCTACGAGCAGTACTTC
CDR3 protein: CASSLGGVVYEQYF

J gene: TRBJ1-6
V gene: TRBV19
D gene: -
CDR3 length: 19
clone size: -
CDR3 DNA: TGTGCCAGTAGTATAGAGGCGGTCCGGGGGAGCTCCTATAATTCACCCCTCCACTTT
CDR3 protein: CASSIEAVRGSSYNSPLHF